The 31 T cell receptor beta chains below come from one sample, sequenced in a study of blood T cell repertoires in COVID-19. Method: immunoSEQ multiplex PCR; TCRdb's copy keeps in-frame clones and lacks some. The sample shows tens of thousands of clones, about 80% of them seen only once. The sample consisted of peripheral blood. The receptors originated from a human donor in a cohort sampled during active COVID-19.

This clone was detected only once. The chain has TRBV7-2 and TRBJ2-7; TRBD1 matches 9 bases. V gave up 4 bases and J gave up 9 bases; unmatched junction bases: 4. From germline, CDR1 is SGHTA and CDR2 FQGNSA. CDR3 length: 12 residues. The CDR3 here is CASSYGQGLQYF. The CDR3 nucleotides read TGTGCCAGCAGCTATGGACAGGGGTTGCAGTACTTC.

In its sample, this clone was seen a few times. V is TRBV5-1 and J is TRBJ1-2, with TRBD1 matching over 10 bases. V dropped 4 bases and J dropped 7; count of bases not matched to a gene: 7. The CDR3 is 14 residues long. Per the germline V gene, CDR1 is SGHRS and CDR2 is YFSETQ. CDR3 sequence: CASSAETGGLGYTF. The CDR3 nucleotides read TGCGCCAGCAGCGCCGAGACAGGGGGCCTTGGCTACACCTTC.

The chain combines TRBV5-1 with TRBJ2-5, with TRBD2 matching over 8 bases. The V gene's germline CDR1 is SGHRS and CDR2 YFSETQ. The CDR3 contains 15 residues. V shed 3 bases, J shed 1 base, and the junction held 5 bases outside the gene matches. The CDR3 nucleotides read TGCGCCAGCAGCTCAGCGGGGGTGCCCCAAGAGACCCAGTACTTC. Translated: CASSSAGVPQETQYF.

The rearrangement links TRBV27 to TRBJ1-5, with D perhaps matching TRBD1 (5 bases). The CDR3 spans 14 residues. Per the germline V gene, CDR1 is MNHEY and CDR2 is SMNVEV (reference sequence). V lost 5 bases and J lost 3, with 11 bases in between. The CDR3 DNA is TGTGCCAGCAGTCTTACAGGTTACAATCAGCCCCAGCATTTT. Translated, it gives CASSLTGYNQPQHF.

V gene TRBV27 combines with J gene TRBJ2-5; 7 positions agree with TRBD2. CDR3 size: 13 residues. Germline loops: CDR1 MNHEY, CDR2 SMNVEV (reference sequence). Germline trimming cut 3 bases from V and 5 bases from J; bases unmatched to any gene: 3. CDR3: CASSFRLAETQYF. DNA of the CDR3: TGTGCCAGCAGTTTTAGACTAGCTGAGACCCAGTACTTC.

DNA of the CDR3: TGTGCCAGCAGTTTACTAGCGATATACGAGCAGTACTTC. Amino acid sequence: CASSLLAIYEQYF. The gene calls are TRBV28 and TRBJ2-7; tentative D call: TRBD2 (6 bases). The CDR3 consists of 13 residues. Deletions cut 2 bases from V and 4 bases from J, with 9 bases between. CDR1 and CDR2 from the germline V gene are MDHEN and SYDVKM.

The chain combines TRBV7-2 with TRBJ2-1, with TRBD1 matching 7 bases. The CDR3 contains 13 residues. In germline, CDR1 is SGHTA, CDR2 FQGNSA. J was trimmed by 6 bases and V by 5 bases; bases with no gene match: 4. Here the CDR3 DNA reads TGTGCCAGCAGCCTCGGGACAGCCAATGAGCAGTTCTTC. Its translation is CASSLGTANEQFF.

The chain employs TRBV12-1 and TRBJ2-4; the table calls TRBD2, which could not be checked here. TRBV12-1 is given as a pseudogene. This CDR3 contains 16 residues. This CDR3 reads CASSFPSGMVKNIQYF. CDR3 in DNA: TGTGCCAGCAGCTTCCCTAGCGGGATGGTCAAAAACATTCAGTACTTC.

V is TRBV5-1 and J is TRBJ2-2; D is possibly TRBD2 (7 bases). V was pared by 4 bases and J by 3 bases, with 13 bases between. Germline-derived CDR1 and CDR2 are SGHRS and YFSETQ. The CDR3 has 15 residues. This CDR3 is CASSKGGSDTGELFF. The CDR3 DNA sequence: TGCGCCAGCAGCAAGGGGGGGTCGGACACCGGGGAGCTGTTTTTT.

The rearrangement joins TRBV19 to TRBJ1-4; D is perhaps TRBD1 (5 bases). The V end lost 5 bases, the J end lost 6 bases, and 16 bases lay between the germline ends. Germline V gene lookup returns CDR1 LNHDA and CDR2 SQIVND (reference sequence). The CDR3 has 15 residues. CDR3 region: CASSPRLGPDEKLFF. CDR3 DNA: TGTGCCAGTAGTCCAAGACTGGGGCCTGATGAAAAACTGTTTTTT.

This clone was counted only a few times. The V and J genes are TRBV2 and TRBJ2-7; no definite D call. The CDR3 is made up of 11 amino acids. V was pared by 3 bases and J by 6 bases, with 6 bases between. Germline CDR1 SNHLY, CDR2 FYNNEI. CDR3 bases: TGTGCCAGCAGTGACTTTCGCGAGCAGTACTTC. This gives the protein CASSDFREQYF.

This CDR3 reads CASSKEGGMKYGYTF. The DNA of the CDR3 is TGTGCCAGCAGCAAGGAAGGAGGGATGAAGTATGGCTACACCTTC. The chain uses TRBV21-1 and TRBJ1-2. TRBV21-1 is listed as a pseudogene. The CDR3 is 15 amino acids.

Only a few counts were recorded for this clone. The chain links TRBV11-2 to TRBJ1-3, with 7 bases aligning to TRBD1. The CDR3 spans 13 residues. The junction had 2 bases not matched to a gene; V was cut back by 3 bases and J by 6 bases. The germline CDR1 and CDR2 sequences are SGHAT and FQNNGV. CDR3 bases: TGTGCCAGCAGCTTTGGGACAGTAAACACCATATATTTT. Protein product: CASSFGTVNTIYF. Together with reference TRBV11-2 and TRBJ1-3, the CDR3 gives the full variable domain: EAGVAQSPRYKIIEKRQSVAFWCNPISGHATLYWYQQILGQGPKLLIQFQNNGVVDDSQLPKDRFSAERLKGVDSTLKIQPAKLEDSAVYLCASSFGTVNTIYFGEGSWLTVV.

The CDR3 bases are TGTGCCAGCAGCTGGAACAGGGTGGCCTCGAACACTGAAGCTTTCTTT. This gives the protein CASSWNRVASNTEAFF. V usage is TRBV7-2 and J usage is TRBJ1-1; D perhaps matches TRBD1 (6 bases). Germline V lookup: CDR1 SGHTA, CDR2 FQGNSA. The germline V and J ends were trimmed by 4 bases and 1 base, with 16 bases remaining between them. CDR3 length: 16 amino acids.

Concerning this clone: The junction and the germline gene differ at one end; a read error may be behind it. V is TRBV7-6 and J is TRBJ2-1, with 9 bases aligning to TRBD2. CDR1 SGHVS and CDR2 FNYEAQ come from the germline V gene. The CDR3 spans 15 residues. In DNA, the CDR3 is TGTGCCAGCAGCCTAGCGGGGCCGTCGAACAATGAGCAGTTCTTC. Its protein product is CASSLAGPSNNEQFF.

The DNA for the CDR3 is TGCGCCAGCAGCCCCCTGGGCAGCTACTATGGCTACACCTTC. Translation: CASSPLGSYYGYTF. The rearrangement uses TRBV4-3 and TRBJ1-2, with D hard to call. V lost 4 bases, J lost 3 bases, and 12 bases lay in between. Germline V gives CDR1 LGHNA, CDR2 YSLEER. CDR3 size: 14 residues.

This chain uses TRBV6-2 or TRBV6-3 with TRBJ2-3; D perhaps matches TRBD2 (6 bases). CDR1 MNHEY and CDR2 SVGEGT come from the germline V gene. V gave up 0 bases and J gave up 3 bases, with 13 bases separating them. The CDR3 runs 16 residues. The CDR3 DNA reads as TGTGCCAGCAGTTACTCTGGGGGAGGCAGGACAGATACGCAGTATTTT. Translating gives CASSYSGGGRTDTQYF.

V usage is TRBV7-6 and J usage is TRBJ2-3; 8 positions agree with TRBD2. Germline V CDR1 and CDR2: SGHVS, FNYEAQ. With 3 bases clipped from V and 5 bases from J, the junction kept 10 bases outside the gene matches. This CDR3 spans 16 amino acids. The CDR3 region is CASSFGLAGLGDTQYF. The DNA of the CDR3 is TGTGCCAGCAGCTTCGGTCTAGCGGGCCTGGGAGATACGCAGTATTTT.

The chain carries TRBV7-2 and TRBJ2-3; no firm D call. The V end was cut by 2 bases, the J end by 5 bases, with 5 bases between. CDR1 is SGHTA and CDR2 is FQGNSA in the germline V gene. CDR3 length equals 12 residues. Written as DNA, the CDR3 is TGTGCCAGCAGCTTATCGAGAGATACGCAGTATTTT. Protein: CASSLSRDTQYF.

The chain couples TRBV13 to TRBJ1-5; 9 bases are shared with TRBD1. The CDR3 totals 15 residues. Germline CDR1 is PRHDT and CDR2 is FYEKMQ (reference sequence). Trimming removed 5 bases from V and 6 bases from J; junction bases left unmatched: 8. The CDR3 reads CASSIAQGAFQPQHF. In nucleotides, the CDR3 is TGTGCCAGCAGCATAGCACAGGGGGCGTTTCAGCCCCAGCATTTT.

The gene calls are TRBV19 and TRBJ2-2, with D perhaps matching TRBD1 (5 bases). This CDR3 region has 17 residues. V was shortened by 7 bases and J by 7 bases, with 25 bases between the two germline ends. Germline V CDR1 and CDR2: LNHDA, SQIVND (reference sequence). CDR3 sequence (DNA): TGTGCCAGTACCCCGAGTTGGACACTCGGGCAGGGCGGGGAGCTGTTTTTT. Translating it yields CASTPSWTLGQGGELFF.

This clone appeared a few times. The chain couples TRBV28 to TRBJ1-3, with D uncertain. V lost 7 bases to trimming and J lost 7 bases, with 11 bases between them. Germline CDR1 reads MDHEN; CDR2 reads SYDVKM. CDR3 length equals 12 residues. CDR3 region: CASTPPGNTIYF. DNA of the CDR3: TGTGCCAGCACCCCCCCCGGGAACACCATATATTTT.

The chain combines TRBV2 with TRBJ1-2, with D perhaps TRBD1 (5 bases). Trimming shortened V by 6 bases and J by 7 bases, and 12 bases separated the two germline ends. This CDR3 is 12 amino acids long. In germline, CDR1 is SNHLY, CDR2 FYNNEI. CDR3 in amino acids: CASRGGALGYTF. CDR3 sequence (DNA): TGTGCCAGCAGGGGAGGGGCTCTTGGCTACACCTTC.

This clone has only a few counts. V and J are TRBV6-6 and TRBJ1-1; 9 bases match TRBD1. With 4 bases clipped from V and 5 bases from J, the junction kept 11 bases outside the gene matches. Looked up from germline, CDR1 is MNHNY and CDR2 is SVGAGI (reference sequence). This CDR3 spans 16 amino acids. This CDR3 is CASSSTGGVMLTEAFF. In DNA, the CDR3 is TGTGCCAGCAGTTCCACAGGGGGCGTAATGTTAACTGAAGCTTTCTTT.

This sequence joins TRBV20-1 and TRBJ2-2; possibly TRBD1 for D (6 bases). The CDR3 has 15 residues. Per germline, CDR1 DFQATT and CDR2 SNEGSKA (reference sequence). Trimming removed 3 bases from V and 2 bases from J, with 13 bases in between. Here the CDR3 reads CSASLGALNTGELFF. The CDR3 DNA reads as TGCAGTGCTAGTCTGGGGGCCCTCAACACCGGGGAGCTGTTTTTT.

CDR3 residues: CASSFTDPGDEQFF. CDR3 sequence (DNA): TGTGCCAGCAGCTTCACCGACCCGGGGGATGAGCAGTTCTTC. The chain recombines TRBV11-2 with TRBJ2-1; weak D call: TRBD2 (6 bases). The V gene's germline CDR1 is SGHAT and CDR2 FQNNGV. V was shortened by 3 bases and J by 8 bases, with 14 bases between the two germline ends. This CDR3 is built from 14 residues.

The genes are TRBV7-9 and TRBJ1-2, with 10 bases aligning to TRBD1. Germline V gives CDR1 SEHNR, CDR2 FQNEAQ (reference sequence). Losses at the gene ends were 5 bases for V and 7 bases for J; bases not matched to a gene: 4. This CDR3 has 13 residues. The CDR3 protein is CASSGTGVFGYTF. The CDR3 DNA follows: TGTGCCAGCAGCGGGACAGGGGTTTTTGGCTACACCTTC.

The gene calls are TRBV19 and TRBJ1-5; a weak D match, TRBD1 (6 bases). In germline, CDR1 is LNHDA, CDR2 SQIVND (reference sequence). Trimming took 3 bases from V and 2 from J, leaving 11 bases between them. CDR3 size: 15 residues. CDR3 sequence: CASSILPGGNQPQHF. The CDR3 region has the DNA TGTGCCAGTAGTATTTTGCCAGGGGGCAATCAGCCCCAGCATTTT.

This rearrangement joins TRBV5-1 to TRBJ2-2; 7 nucleotides align to TRBD2. The CDR3 runs 16 residues. The germline CDR1 and CDR2 sequences are SGHRS and YFSETQ. V dropped 0 bases and J dropped 2; count of bases not matched to a gene: 4. The CDR3 is CASSLEVAGNTGELFF. CDR3 nucleotides: TGCGCCAGCAGCTTGGAGGTAGCGGGCAACACCGGGGAGCTGTTTTTT.

This clone was recorded a few times. The CDR3 sequence is CASRARGQPQHF. CDR3 sequence (DNA): TGTGCCAGCAGGGCCAGGGGGCAGCCCCAGCATTTT. The chain combines TRBV12-3 or TRBV12-4 with TRBJ1-5, with 7 bases that match TRBD1. CDR3 length: 12 residues. J gave up 7 bases and V 6 bases, and 3 bases lay outside the gene matches.

The chain uses TRBV15 and TRBJ1-1, with D possibly TRBD1 on 5 matching bases. The germline V gene encodes CDR1 LNHNV and CDR2 YYDKDF (reference sequence). The CDR3 loop spans 15 amino acids. Trimming removed 0 bases at V and 4 bases at J, with 12 bases between. The CDR3 region is CATSRDLGGFTEAFF. The CDR3 DNA reads as TGTGCCACCAGCAGAGATCTCGGGGGTTTCACTGAAGCTTTCTTT.